A single T cell receptor (beta chain) is shown here with its context. These data are taken from a study of cytomegalovirus exposure and HLA in healthy donors. The PCR employed 60 Vbeta primers together with 13 Jbeta primers. Assay: immunoSEQ multiplex PCR; the TCRdb copy retains only in-frame clones and omits some. The sample holds more than 80,000 clones, approximately 86% seen once. The CDR3 is 17 amino acids. J lost 1 base, V lost 1 base, and 8 bases had no gene match. Germline CDR1 is MNHEY and CDR2 is SMNVEV (reference sequence). The study sampled nominally healthy donors, though unrecorded immune exposures were likely.

Sequencing was done on a sample of PBMCs. This TCR was sampled from a man aged 30 to 39 in good health and CMV-seropositive. The rearrangement links TRBV27 to TRBJ1-2; 8 positions agree with TRBD1. CDR3 region: CASSLFPGGAVNYGYTF. As DNA, the CDR3 is TGTGCCAGCAGTTTATTTCCAGGGGGCGCAGTTAACTATGGCTACACCTTC.